The clone carrying this TCR beta chain was observed at least ten times. The antigen remains unidentified. The entry originates in a study of T-cell memory formation after mild COVID-19. Study-level background: TCR clusters largely stayed donor specific. Findings of the study overall: Clones which contracted sat mainly in CM and EM if CD4+, and in EMRA if CD8+. Later expanders leaned CD4+, whereas clones that contracted between day 15 and 85 were balanced CD4/CD8.

The CDR3 runs 15 residues. Trimming shortened V by 0 bases and J by 4 bases, and 11 bases separated the two germline ends. Germline lookup yields CDR1 SGHRS and CDR2 YFSETQ. A single record per CDR3 protein comes from TCRdb applying MiXCR to the 5' RACE reads. The sample has roughly 220,000 distinct CDR3 sequences; 9.5% are singletons. The receptor was derived from a man aged 18-30 years who had mild COVID-19 (a few samples of this study predate the infection). Cell type and time point are not known. Sample: PBMCs or a T cell subset sorted from them (not recorded which). The V call is TRBV5-1, the J call TRBJ2-1; TRBD2 might be the D (6 bases). The CDR3 loop is CASSLVPGAYNEQFF. For the CDR3, the DNA is TGCGCCAGCAGCTTGGTCCCGGGAGCATACAATGAGCAGTTCTTC. The complete variable domain, with remaining parts taken from reference TRBV5-1 and TRBJ2-1, reads KAGVTQTPRYLIKTRGQQVTLSCSPISGHRSVSWYQQTPGQGLQFLFEYFSETQRNKGNFPGRFSGRQFSNSRSEMNVSTLELGDSALYLCASSLVPGAYNEQFFGPGTRLTVL.